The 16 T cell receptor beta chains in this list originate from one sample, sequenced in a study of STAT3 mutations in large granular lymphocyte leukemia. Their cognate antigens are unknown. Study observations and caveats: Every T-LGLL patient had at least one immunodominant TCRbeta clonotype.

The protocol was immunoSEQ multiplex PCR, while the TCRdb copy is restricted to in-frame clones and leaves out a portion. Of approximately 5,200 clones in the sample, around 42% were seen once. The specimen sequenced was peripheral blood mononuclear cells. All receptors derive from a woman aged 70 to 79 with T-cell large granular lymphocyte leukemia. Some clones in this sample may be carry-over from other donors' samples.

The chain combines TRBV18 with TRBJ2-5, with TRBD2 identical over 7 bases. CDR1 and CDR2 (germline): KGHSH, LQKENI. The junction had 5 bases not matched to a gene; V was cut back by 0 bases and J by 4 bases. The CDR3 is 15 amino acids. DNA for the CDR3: TGTGCCAGCTCACCACCGTCGGGAGGACTAGAGACCCAGTACTTC. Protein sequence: CASSPPSGGLETQYF.

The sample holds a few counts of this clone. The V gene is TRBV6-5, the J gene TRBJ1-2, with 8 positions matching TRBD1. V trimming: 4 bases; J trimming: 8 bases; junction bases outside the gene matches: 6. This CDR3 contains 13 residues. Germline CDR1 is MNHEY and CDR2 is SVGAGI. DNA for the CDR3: TGTGCCAGCAGTTCCCCCAGGGGGCTCGGCTACACCTTC. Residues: CASSSPRGLGYTF.

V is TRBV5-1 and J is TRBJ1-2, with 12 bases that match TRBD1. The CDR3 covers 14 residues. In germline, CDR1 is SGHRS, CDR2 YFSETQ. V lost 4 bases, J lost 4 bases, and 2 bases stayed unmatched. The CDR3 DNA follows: TGCGCCAGCAGCGGGACAGGGGGCAGCTATGGCTACACCTTC. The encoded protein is CASSGTGGSYGYTF.

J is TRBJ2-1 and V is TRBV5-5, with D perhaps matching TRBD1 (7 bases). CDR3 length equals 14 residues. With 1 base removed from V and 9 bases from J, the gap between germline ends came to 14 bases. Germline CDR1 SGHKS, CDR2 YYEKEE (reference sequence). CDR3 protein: CASSLTGDSGEQFF. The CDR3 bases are TGTGCCAGCAGCTTGACAGGGGACTCCGGTGAGCAGTTCTTC.

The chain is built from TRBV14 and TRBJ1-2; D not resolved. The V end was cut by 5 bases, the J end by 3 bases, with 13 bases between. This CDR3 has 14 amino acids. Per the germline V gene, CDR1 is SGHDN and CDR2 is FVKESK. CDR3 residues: CASSSVGAYYGYTF. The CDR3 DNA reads TGTGCCAGCAGCTCGGTCGGAGCCTACTATGGCTACACCTTC.

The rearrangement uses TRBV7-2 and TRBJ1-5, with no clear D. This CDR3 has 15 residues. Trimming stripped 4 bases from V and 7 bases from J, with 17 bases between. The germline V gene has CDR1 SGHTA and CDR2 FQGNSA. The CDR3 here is CASSSYSSNGQPQHF. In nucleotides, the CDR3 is TGTGCCAGCAGCTCATATTCATCGAACGGACAGCCCCAGCATTTT.

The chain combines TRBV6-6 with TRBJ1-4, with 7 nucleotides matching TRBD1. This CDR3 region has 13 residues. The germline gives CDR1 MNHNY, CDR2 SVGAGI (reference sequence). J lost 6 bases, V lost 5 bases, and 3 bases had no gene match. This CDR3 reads CASSQGTDEKLFF. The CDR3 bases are TGTGCCAGCAGTCAGGGGACAGATGAAAAACTGTTTTTT.

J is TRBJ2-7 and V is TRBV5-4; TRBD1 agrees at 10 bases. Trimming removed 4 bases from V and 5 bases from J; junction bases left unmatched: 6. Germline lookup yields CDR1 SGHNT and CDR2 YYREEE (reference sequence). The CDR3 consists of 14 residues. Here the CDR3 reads CASSLPDRGDEQYF. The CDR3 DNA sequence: TGTGCCAGCAGCCTCCCGGACAGGGGGGACGAGCAGTACTTC.

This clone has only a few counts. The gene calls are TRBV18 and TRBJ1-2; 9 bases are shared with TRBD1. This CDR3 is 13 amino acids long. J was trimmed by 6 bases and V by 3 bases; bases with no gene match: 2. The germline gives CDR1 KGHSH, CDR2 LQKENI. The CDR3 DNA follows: TGTGCCAGCTCACCCGGGACAGGGAATGGCTACACCTTC. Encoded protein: CASSPGTGNGYTF.

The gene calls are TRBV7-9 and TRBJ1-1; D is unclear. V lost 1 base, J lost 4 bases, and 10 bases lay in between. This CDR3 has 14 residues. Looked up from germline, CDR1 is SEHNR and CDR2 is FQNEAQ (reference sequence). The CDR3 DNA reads TGTGCCAGCAGCTTAGAGTCGGGGTCCACTGAAGCTTTCTTT. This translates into CASSLESGSTEAFF.

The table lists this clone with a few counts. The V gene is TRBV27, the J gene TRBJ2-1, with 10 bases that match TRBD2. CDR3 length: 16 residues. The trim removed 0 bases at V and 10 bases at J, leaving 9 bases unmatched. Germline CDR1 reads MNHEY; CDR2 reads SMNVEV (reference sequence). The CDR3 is CASSLSIASGRREQFF. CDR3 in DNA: TGTGCCAGCAGTTTATCGATCGCTAGCGGGAGACGAGAGCAGTTCTTC.

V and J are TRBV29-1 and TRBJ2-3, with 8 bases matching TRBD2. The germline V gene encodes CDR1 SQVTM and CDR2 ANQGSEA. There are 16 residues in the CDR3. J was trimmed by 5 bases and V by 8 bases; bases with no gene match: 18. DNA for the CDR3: TGCAGCCTTCGAGGACTAGCAGATCTGGGGGTAGATACGCAGTATTTT. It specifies CSLRGLADLGVDTQYF.

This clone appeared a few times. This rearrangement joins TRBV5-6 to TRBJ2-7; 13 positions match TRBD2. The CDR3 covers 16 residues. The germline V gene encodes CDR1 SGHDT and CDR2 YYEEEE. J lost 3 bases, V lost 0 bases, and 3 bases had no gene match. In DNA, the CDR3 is TGTGCCAGCAGCTTGGAGGGACTAGCGGGAAACTACGAGCAGTACTTC. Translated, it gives CASSLEGLAGNYEQYF.

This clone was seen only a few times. The CDR3: CASSWGGTSQETQYF. The CDR3 DNA reads as TGCGCCAGCAGCTGGGGGGGGACTAGCCAAGAGACCCAGTACTTC. The chain recombines TRBV5-1 with TRBJ2-5, with 8 bases that match TRBD2. CDR1 SGHRS and CDR2 YFSETQ come from the germline V gene. V was clipped by 3 bases and J by 1 base; unmatched bases: 5. The CDR3 extends over 15 amino acids.

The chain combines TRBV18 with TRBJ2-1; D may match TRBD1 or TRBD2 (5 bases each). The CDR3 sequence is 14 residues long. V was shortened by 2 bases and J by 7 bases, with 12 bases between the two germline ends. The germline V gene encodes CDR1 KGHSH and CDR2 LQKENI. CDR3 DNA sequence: TGTGCCAGCTCACCAACCGGGGCGAGGAATGAGCAGTTCTTC. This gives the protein CASSPTGARNEQFF.

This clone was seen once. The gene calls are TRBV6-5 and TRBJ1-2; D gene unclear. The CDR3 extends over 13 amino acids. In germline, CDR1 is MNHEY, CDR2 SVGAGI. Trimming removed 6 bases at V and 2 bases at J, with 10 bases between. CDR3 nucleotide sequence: TGTGCCAGCAGCCTCCGGGCCAACTATGGCTACACCTTC. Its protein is CASSLRANYGYTF.